The 11 T cell receptor beta chains listed next were all sequenced from one sample in a study of T cell responses to AZD1222 COVID-19 vaccine. Generated by immunoSEQ multiplex PCR, the TCRdb table keeps only in-frame clones and is missing some. The sample contains roughly 81,000 clones, approximately 86% of which appear only once. The material was peripheral blood, obtained on day 0 of AZD1222 vaccination. The source of these receptors is an adult in good health.

The rearrangement uses TRBV5-5 and TRBJ2-5; tentatively, D is TRBD2 (5 bases). The CDR3 is 15 residues long. V lost 1 base and J lost 7, with 17 bases in between. Germline V lookup: CDR1 SGHKS, CDR2 YYEKEE (reference sequence). This CDR3 is CASSLRAVPEGTQYF. The CDR3 nucleotides are TGTGCCAGCAGCTTGAGGGCCGTCCCTGAGGGGACCCAGTACTTC.

The chain links TRBV28 to TRBJ2-7; D possibly matches TRBD1 or TRBD2 (5 bases each). The CDR3 length is 14 residues. Trimming cost V 3 bases and J 7 bases, with 16 bases left between them. Germline lookup yields CDR1 MDHEN and CDR2 SYDVKM. CDR3 loop: CASSFTPREGEQYF. The CDR3 DNA follows: TGTGCCAGCAGTTTTACCCCCCGAGAGGGGGAGCAGTACTTC.

This chain uses TRBV5-8 with TRBJ2-3; TRBD2 aligns across 13 bases. Germline V CDR1 and CDR2: SGHTS, YDEGEE. The CDR3 length is 17 residues. V shed 4 bases and J 4 bases; nucleotides not matched to a gene: 9. The CDR3 sequence is CASSPGLAGINSDTQYF. CDR3 nucleotide sequence: TGTGCCAGCAGCCCGGGACTAGCGGGGATAAACTCAGATACGCAGTATTTT.

The chain combines TRBV24-1 with TRBJ2-7, with D unclear. The ends were cut back, 1 base at V and 6 bases at J, with 3 bases in the middle. Germline V gene lookup returns CDR1 KGHDR and CDR2 SFDVKD. The CDR3 runs 11 residues. The CDR3 is CATSDFGEQYF. Written as DNA, the CDR3 is TGTGCCACCAGTGATTTTGGCGAGCAGTACTTC.

The rearrangement joins TRBV11-3 to TRBJ2-1, with D perhaps matching TRBD1 (5 bases). Trimming removed 1 base at V and 9 bases at J, with 16 bases between. The CDR3 totals 15 residues. The germline V gene encodes CDR1 SGHNT and CDR2 YENEEA. In DNA form, the CDR3 reads TGTGCCAGCAGCTTAGCAGGGTACGCGGTCGTTGAGCAGTTCTTC. Protein sequence: CASSLAGYAVVEQFF.

In nucleotides, the CDR3 is TGTGCCAGCACGGTGGGGCGCCTAGAAAAACTGTTTTTT. Amino acid sequence: CASTVGRLEKLFF. V is TRBV2 and J is TRBJ1-4, with D possibly matching TRBD1 (5 bases). The germline gives CDR1 SNHLY, CDR2 FYNNEI. V lost 7 bases, J lost 8 bases, and 14 bases lay in between. The CDR3 has 13 residues.

This clone was found once. The chain combines TRBV5-1 with TRBJ2-1; D perhaps matches TRBD2 (5 bases). Germline CDR1 is SGHRS and CDR2 is YFSETQ. V shed 4 bases and J shed 1 base, with 15 bases lying between them. The CDR3 contains 16 residues. The CDR3 bases are TGCGCCAGCAGCAAGGAGGCACTAGGATCCTACAATGAGCAGTTCTTC. Translating gives CASSKEALGSYNEQFF.

V usage is TRBV10-3 and J usage is TRBJ2-5; 7 bases agree with TRBD2. The CDR3 is made up of 13 amino acids. V lost 6 bases to trimming and J lost 0 bases; unmatched junction nucleotides: 1. Germline CDR1 and CDR2: ENHRY and SYGVKD. The chain's CDR3 is CAISLADQETQYF. The CDR3 DNA reads as TGTGCCATCAGCCTAGCGGACCAAGAGACCCAGTACTTC.

This clone came up once. The chain links TRBV12-3 or TRBV12-4 to TRBJ1-3; D may be TRBD1 (5 bases). Trimming cost V 8 bases and J 9 bases, with 14 bases left between them. There are 12 residues in the CDR3. CDR3 amino acids: CASQPGGATIYF. The CDR3 DNA reads as TGTGCCAGCCAACCGGGAGGGGCCACCATATATTTT.

V gene TRBV9 combines with J gene TRBJ2-3, with D possibly TRBD1 on 6 matching bases. The V end was cut by 0 bases, the J end by 8 bases, with 19 bases between. This CDR3 has 16 amino acids. CDR1 SGDLS and CDR2 YYNGEE come from the germline V gene. The chain's CDR3 is CASSVGVTGSQGTQYF. The CDR3 bases are TGTGCCAGCAGCGTAGGGGTTACAGGGTCTCAGGGTACGCAGTATTTT.

The rearrangement links TRBV28 to TRBJ1-2; perhaps TRBD1 as D (5 bases). Germline CDR1 MDHEN, CDR2 SYDVKM. The CDR3 runs to 12 residues. V lost 11 bases and J 4 bases, leaving 14 bases between the germline ends. The CDR3 nucleotides read TGTGCCCTCGGGCAGGGTGGCTATGGCTACACCTTC. It encodes CALGQGGYGYTF.